In its sample, the clone carrying this TCR beta chain was seen many times. The CDR3 sequence is 14 residues long. V lost 1 base, J lost 3 bases, and 7 bases lay in between. Looked up from germline, CDR1 is LNHNV and CDR2 is YYDKDF (reference sequence). TCRdb processed the RT-PCR reads anew with MiXCR; each CDR3 protein has one entry. The data hold 650,000 to 800,000 distinct CDR3 sequences, with approximately 14% observed a single time. The genes are TRBV15 and TRBJ2-1; D call uncertain. The origin of this receptor is a female donor in good health, serving as a healthy control. The specimen sequenced was memory CD4+ T cells from blood. CDR3 sequence: CATSRVGIYNEQFF. The CDR3 DNA reads TGTGCCACCAGCAGAGTGGGGATCTACAATGAGCAGTTCTTC.